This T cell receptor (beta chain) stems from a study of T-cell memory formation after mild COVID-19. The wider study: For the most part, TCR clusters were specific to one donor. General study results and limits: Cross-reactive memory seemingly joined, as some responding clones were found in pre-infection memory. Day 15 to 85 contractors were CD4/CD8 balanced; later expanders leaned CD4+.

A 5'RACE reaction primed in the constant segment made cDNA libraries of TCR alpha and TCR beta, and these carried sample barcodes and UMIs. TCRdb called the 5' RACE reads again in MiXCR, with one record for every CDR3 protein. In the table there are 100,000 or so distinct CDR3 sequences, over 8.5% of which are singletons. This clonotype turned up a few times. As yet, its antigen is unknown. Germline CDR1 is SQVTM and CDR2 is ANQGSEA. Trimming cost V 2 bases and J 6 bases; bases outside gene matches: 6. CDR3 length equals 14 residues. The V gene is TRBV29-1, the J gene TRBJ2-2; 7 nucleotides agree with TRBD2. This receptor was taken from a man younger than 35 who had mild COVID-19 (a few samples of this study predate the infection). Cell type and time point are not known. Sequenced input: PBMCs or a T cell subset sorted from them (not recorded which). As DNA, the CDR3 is TGCAGCGTTGAAATCGGGGAGGGGCCCGGGGAGCTGTTTTTT. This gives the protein CSVEIGEGPGELFF.